Listed below are T cell receptor beta chains from one sample, sequenced in a study of a mutant IDH1 vaccine in newly diagnosed glioma. The antigens of these receptors remain unknown. Libraries were prepared by immunoSEQ multiplex PCR; TCRdb keeps only in-frame clonotypes and omits some of them. The sample consists of roughly 60,000 clones, 70% to 90% of them appearing once. Sequencing used PBMCs, obtained from a glioma patient whose treatment included an IDH1 peptide vaccine. Receptors originate from a man aged 25-45 years with glioma. CDR3s include the opening cysteine and the closing phenylalanine or tryptophan. Fields, in order: V gene, D gene, clone size, J gene, CDR3 DNA, CDR3 protein. The D gene is left open where the match is weak. Size values are once, few and many counts, or a class for expanded clones, and some rows have none.

v_gene: TRBV19; d_gene: -; abundance: -; j_gene: TRBJ1-5; CDR3nt: TGTGCCAGTAGTATAGCTCCAGGGATGCAGCCCCAGCATTTT; CDR3aa: CASSIAPGMQPQHF
v_gene: TRBV7-9; d_gene: TRBD1; abundance: -; j_gene: TRBJ1-5; CDR3nt: TGTGCCAGCAGCCCGGACAGGGGCGGTAGCAATCAGCCCCAGCATTTT; CDR3aa: CASSPDRGGSNQPQHF
v_gene: TRBV5-1; d_gene: -; abundance: -; j_gene: TRBJ1-1; CDR3nt: TGCGCCAGCCGATCTACCGGGTGGGTCACTGAAGCTTTCTTT; CDR3aa: CASRSTGWVTEAFF
v_gene: TRBV10-3; d_gene: TRBD2; abundance: -; j_gene: TRBJ2-5; CDR3nt: TGTGCCATCAGCCGACTAGCGGGGGCCCAAGAGACCCAGTACTTC; CDR3aa: CAISRLAGAQETQYF
v_gene: TRBV4-1; d_gene: -; abundance: -; j_gene: TRBJ2-3; CDR3nt: TGCGCCAGCAGCCAGACAACCACAGATACGCAGTATTTT; CDR3aa: CASSQTTTDTQYF
v_gene: TRBV18; d_gene: TRBD1; abundance: once; j_gene: TRBJ1-6; CDR3nt: TGTGCCAGCTCACCGGACAGGTCAAATTCACCCCTCCACTTT; CDR3aa: CASSPDRSNSPLHF
v_gene: TRBV7-6; d_gene: TRBD1; abundance: -; j_gene: TRBJ1-6; CDR3nt: TGTGCCAGCAGCCCTGACAGGGTAAATAATTCACCCCTCCACTTT; CDR3aa: CASSPDRVNNSPLHF
v_gene: TRBV4-1; d_gene: TRBD1; abundance: few; j_gene: TRBJ1-1; CDR3nt: TGCGCCAGCAGCCAGTTCCGGACAGGGAAGGAAAAAGGTTGGAACACTGAAGCTTTCTTT; CDR3aa: CASSQFRTGKEKGWNTEAFF
v_gene: TRBV6-1; d_gene: TRBD1; abundance: -; j_gene: TRBJ1-5; CDR3nt: TGTGCCAGCAGTTTCACAGGGGGTAGTAATCAGCCCCAGCATTTT; CDR3aa: CASSFTGGSNQPQHF
v_gene: TRBV28; d_gene: -; abundance: -; j_gene: TRBJ1-5; CDR3nt: TGTGCCAGCAGTTTATTGGGTAGCAATCAGCCCCAGCATTTT; CDR3aa: CASSLLGSNQPQHF
v_gene: TRBV6-5; d_gene: -; abundance: -; j_gene: TRBJ2-2; CDR3nt: TGTGCCAGCAGTCCCGGGACTTATAACACCGGGGAGCTGTTTTTT; CDR3aa: CASSPGTYNTGELFF
v_gene: TRBV5-1; d_gene: -; abundance: once; j_gene: TRBJ2-7; CDR3nt: TGCGCCAGCAGCTTGGCCCCCCAGCCCAACTACGAGCAGTACTTC; CDR3aa: CASSLAPQPNYEQYF
v_gene: TRBV5-6; d_gene: -; abundance: -; j_gene: TRBJ2-5; CDR3nt: TGTGCCAGCAGCTTGGAGGCAGCTCAAGAGACCCAGTACTTC; CDR3aa: CASSLEAAQETQYF
v_gene: TRBV13; d_gene: -; abundance: once; j_gene: TRBJ2-1; CDR3nt: TGTGCCAGCAGCAGCGGGTGGGGGGCGTTCAATGAGCAGTTCTTC; CDR3aa: CASSSGWGAFNEQFF
v_gene: TRBV28; d_gene: -; abundance: -; j_gene: TRBJ2-5; CDR3nt: TGTGCCAGCAGTTTTGGCGGCCAAGAGACCCAGTACTTC; CDR3aa: CASSFGGQETQYF
v_gene: TRBV7-9; d_gene: -; abundance: few; j_gene: TRBJ1-4; CDR3nt: TGTGCCAGCAGCTTAGAAGGGCGACAGACCGGTAATGAAAAACTGTTTTTT; CDR3aa: CASSLEGRQTGNEKLFF
v_gene: TRBV7-9; d_gene: TRBD2; abundance: -; j_gene: TRBJ2-3; CDR3nt: TGTGCCAGCAGCTCAAGGACTAGCATAGACACAGATACGCAGTATTTT; CDR3aa: CASSSRTSIDTDTQYF
v_gene: TRBV18; d_gene: -; abundance: -; j_gene: TRBJ1-5; CDR3nt: TGTGCCAGCTCACCACCGGTATCTAATCATCAGCCCCAGCATTTT; CDR3aa: CASSPPVSNHQPQHF
v_gene: TRBV7-9; d_gene: -; abundance: -; j_gene: TRBJ2-1; CDR3nt: TGTGCCAGCAGACCTCAAGGGGGAAGCTCCTACAATGAGCAGTTCTTC; CDR3aa: CASRPQGGSSYNEQFF
v_gene: TRBV19; d_gene: -; abundance: -; j_gene: TRBJ1-2; CDR3nt: TGTGCCAGTAACGATGGGTACCCGGGAACGGACTATGGCTACACCTTC; CDR3aa: CASNDGYPGTDYGYTF
v_gene: TRBV6-1; d_gene: -; abundance: -; j_gene: TRBJ1-1; CDR3nt: TGTGCCAGCAGTGAAGGTGTAGGGGTAGGAGTAACTGAAGCTTTCTTT; CDR3aa: CASSEGVGVGVTEAFF
v_gene: TRBV6-5; d_gene: TRBD1; abundance: -; j_gene: TRBJ1-2; CDR3nt: TGTGCCAGCAGTTACCCGGGACAGGGGAAGTATGGCTACACCTTC; CDR3aa: CASSYPGQGKYGYTF
v_gene: TRBV2; d_gene: -; abundance: once; j_gene: TRBJ1-3; CDR3nt: TGTGCCAGTAACCGGGACGGAGGAAACACCATATATTTT; CDR3aa: CASNRDGGNTIYF
v_gene: TRBV6-6; d_gene: -; abundance: -; j_gene: TRBJ2-5; CDR3nt: TGTGCCAGCAGTAGACGGACAGCCCAAGAGACCCAGTACTTC; CDR3aa: CASSRRTAQETQYF